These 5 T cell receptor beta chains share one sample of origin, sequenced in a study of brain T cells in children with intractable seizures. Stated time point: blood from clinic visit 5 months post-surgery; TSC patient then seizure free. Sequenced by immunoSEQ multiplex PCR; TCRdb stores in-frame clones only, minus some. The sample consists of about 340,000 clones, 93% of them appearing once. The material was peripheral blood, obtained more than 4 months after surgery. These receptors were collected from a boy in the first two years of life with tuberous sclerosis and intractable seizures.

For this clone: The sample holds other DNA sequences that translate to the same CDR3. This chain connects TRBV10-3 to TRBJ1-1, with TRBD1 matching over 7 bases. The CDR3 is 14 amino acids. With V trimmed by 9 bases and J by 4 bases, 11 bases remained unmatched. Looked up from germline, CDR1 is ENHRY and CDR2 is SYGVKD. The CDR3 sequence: CAMGETGHGTEAFF. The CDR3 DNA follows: TGTGCCATGGGGGAGACAGGGCATGGCACTGAAGCTTTCTTT.

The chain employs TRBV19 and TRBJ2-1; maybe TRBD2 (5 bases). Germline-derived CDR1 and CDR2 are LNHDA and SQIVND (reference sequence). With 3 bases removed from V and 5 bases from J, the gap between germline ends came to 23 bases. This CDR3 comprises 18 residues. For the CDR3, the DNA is TGTGCCAGTAGTATCCCCCCCCTAAGCGGAATGAGAAACAATGAGCAGTTCTTC. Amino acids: CASSIPPLSGMRNNEQFF.

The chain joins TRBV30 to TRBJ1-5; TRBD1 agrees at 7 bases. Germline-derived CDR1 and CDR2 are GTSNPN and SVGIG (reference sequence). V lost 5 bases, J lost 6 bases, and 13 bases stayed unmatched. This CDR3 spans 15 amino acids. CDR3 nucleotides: TGTGCCTGGGGCCCCGATGACAGGGTTGGTCAGCCCCAGCATTTT. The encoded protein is CAWGPDDRVGQPQHF.

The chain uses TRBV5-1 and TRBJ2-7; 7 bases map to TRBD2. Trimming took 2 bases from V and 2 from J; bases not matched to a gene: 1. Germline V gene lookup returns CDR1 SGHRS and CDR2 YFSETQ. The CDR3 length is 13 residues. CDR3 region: CASSFGGAYEQYF. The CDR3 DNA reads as TGCGCCAGCAGCTTTGGGGGGGCCTACGAGCAGTACTTC.

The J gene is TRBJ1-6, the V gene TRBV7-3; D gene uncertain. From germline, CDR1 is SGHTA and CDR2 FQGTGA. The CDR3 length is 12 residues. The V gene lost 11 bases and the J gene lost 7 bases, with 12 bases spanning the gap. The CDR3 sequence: CASREGNSPLHF. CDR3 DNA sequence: TGTGCCTCCCGGGAAGGCAATTCACCCCTCCACTTT.